The 10 T cell receptor beta chains in this list originate from one sample, sequenced in a study of CD8+CD57+ T cells in acquired aplastic anemia. Genomic DNA acted as the template from which TCR beta VDJ combination and CDR3 sequence profiling were carried out. TCRdb re-analysed the reads in MiXCR, keeping a single row per CDR3 protein. The repertoire holds about 420,000 distinct CDR3 sequences, with about 70% as singletons. The sample comprised sorted CD4+, CD8+, or CD8+CD57+ T cells (not recorded which) from PBMCs. Receptors originate from a human donor in good health, serving as a control.

The chain links TRBV11-2 to TRBJ1-1; unclear D gene. This CDR3 comprises 14 residues. CDR1 is SGHAT, CDR2 FQNNGV, per germline. The V gene lost 5 bases and the J gene lost 6 bases, with 16 bases spanning the gap. The DNA for the CDR3 is TGTGCCAGCAGCCATACGGGCCACTTCGCTGAAGCTTTCTTT. Amino acids: CASSHTGHFAEAFF.

This clonotype has only one observation. This chain joins TRBV7-3 and TRBJ2-3, with D maybe TRBD2 (6 bases). Between the trimmed V and J ends, which lost 5 bases and 2 bases, there was a span of 17 bases. The germline V gene has CDR1 SGHTA and CDR2 FQGTGA. The CDR3 is 16 amino acids. In nucleotides, the CDR3 is TGTGCCAGCAGCATAATGTCGCGGGGTACCACAGATACGCAGTATTTT. Protein: CASSIMSRGTTDTQYF.

This clonotype was detected only once. It is likely a read error, because the conserved phenylalanine at the end of the CDR3 is missing. The DNA is left out, because the CDR3 cannot be placed on it with certainty; the CDR3 is given as TCRdb lists it. The chain couples TRBV15 to TRBJ2-2. A total of 16 residues make up the CDR3, ends included. Germline assignment: CDR1 LNHNV and CDR2 YYDKDF (reference sequence). The CDR3 loop is CATSRDEGRDTDQLLL.

The chain joins TRBV11-1 to TRBJ1-5; TRBD1 matches 10 bases. There are 18 residues in the CDR3. The trim removed 3 bases at V and 15 bases at J, leaving 23 bases unmatched. Per the germline V gene, CDR1 is SGHAT and CDR2 is FQDESV (reference sequence). CDR3 DNA: TGTGCCAGCAGCTTTTCCGGGACAGGGGCCTCTAGCAATCAGCCTCGGCATTTT. The encoded protein is CASSFSGTGASSNQPRHF.

The rearrangement uses TRBV20-1 and TRBJ1-2, with TRBD1 identical over 7 bases. Germline CDR1 reads DFQATT; CDR2 reads SNEGSKA (reference sequence). The CDR3 has 12 amino acids. The V and J ends lost 6 bases and 3 bases, in that order; junction bases with no gene match: 4. This CDR3 reads CSARQGDYGYTF. DNA for the CDR3: TGCAGTGCCCGACAGGGTGACTATGGCTACACCTTC.

This chain connects TRBV10-3 to TRBJ2-7; D is perhaps TRBD2 (6 bases). The CDR3 is 14 residues long. V was pared by 10 bases and J by 4 bases, with 20 bases between. Germline CDR1 and CDR2: ENHRY and SYGVKD. CDR3 coding DNA: TGTGCCAGCCGGCATCCGGGGAGGCGGTACGAGCAGTACTTC. Protein product: CASRHPGRRYEQYF.

This clonotype was seen repeatedly, ten times or more. V and J are TRBV5-1 and TRBJ1-4; D ambiguous. Trimming took 2 bases from V and 5 from J, leaving 10 bases between them. The CDR3 is made up of 14 amino acids. Looked up from germline, CDR1 is SGHRS and CDR2 is YFSETQ. The CDR3 DNA is TGCGCCAGCAGCTTCGGGCACACGAATGAAAAACTGTTTTTT. Amino acids: CASSFGHTNEKLFF.

The chain has TRBV7-9 and TRBJ2-1; no clear D gene. The length of the CDR3 is 15 residues. The germline gives CDR1 SEHNR, CDR2 FQNEAQ (reference sequence). With 7 bases removed from V and 3 bases from J, the gap between germline ends came to 16 bases. The CDR3 loop is CASTPTEPYYNEQFF. The CDR3 nucleotides read TGTGCCAGCACACCAACAGAGCCCTACTACAATGAGCAGTTCTTC.

This clonotype was observed at least ten times. This rearrangement joins TRBV29-1 to TRBJ1-5; 7 bases align to TRBD1. Germline V gene lookup returns CDR1 SQVTM and CDR2 ANQGSEA. The CDR3 sequence is 14 residues long. The CDR3 nucleotides read TGCAACGTGACCCTGGGGACAGATTATCAGCCCCAGCATTTT. Protein sequence: CNVTLGTDYQPQHF.

Comments on this clonotype: The conserved final phenylalanine or tryptophan is absent from the CDR3, which likely points to a read error. The DNA is omitted, as the CDR3 cannot be located on it reliably, and the CDR3 follows TCRdb's listing. The CDR3 region is CASRRNTGELVFV. The chain carries TRBV7-3 and TRBJ1-1; the table gives TRBD1 as D, unverified against the DNA. The CDR3 totals 13 residues, both ends included. Germline CDR1 is SGHTA and CDR2 is FQGTGA.